This T cell receptor (beta chain) was found in a study of T cell changes during pregnancy in multiple sclerosis. TCRdb's copy holds only in-frame clones and misses some; the assay was immunoSEQ multiplex PCR. The table has 55,000 or so clones, approximately 90% seen once. This CDR3 is built from 16 residues. V gave up 3 bases and J gave up 0 bases, with 11 bases separating them. Germline V gene sequence: CDR1 LNHDA, CDR2 SQIVND (reference sequence). The material sequenced was CD4+ T cells from peripheral blood mononuclear cells, taken after pregnancy. The chain employs TRBV19 and TRBJ1-4; no firm D call. The receptor's source is a female donor with multiple sclerosis, enrolled in a pregnancy study. CDR3 bases: TGTGCCAGTAGTATCCAAGCGGACGCAACTAATGAAAAACTGTTTTTT. Its protein product is CASSIQADATNEKLFF.